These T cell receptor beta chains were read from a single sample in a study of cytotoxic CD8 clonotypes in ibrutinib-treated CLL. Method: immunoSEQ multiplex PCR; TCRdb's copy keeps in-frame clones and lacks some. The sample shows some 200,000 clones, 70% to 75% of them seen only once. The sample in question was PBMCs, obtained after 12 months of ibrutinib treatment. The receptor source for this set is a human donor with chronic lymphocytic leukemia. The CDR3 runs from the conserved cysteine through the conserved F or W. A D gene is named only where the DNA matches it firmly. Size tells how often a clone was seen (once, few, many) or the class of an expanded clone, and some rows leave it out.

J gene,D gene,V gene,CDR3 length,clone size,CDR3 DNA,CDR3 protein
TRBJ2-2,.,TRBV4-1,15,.,TGCGCCAGCAGCCAAGGACGCGAGCGGCTCGGGGAGCTGTTTTTT,CASSQGRERLGELFF
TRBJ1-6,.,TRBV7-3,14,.,TGTGCCAGCAGCTATAACGACAGAAATTCACCCCTCCACTTT,CASSYNDRNSPLHF
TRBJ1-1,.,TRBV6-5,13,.,TGTGCCAGCAGTGTACAGGGCAACACTGAAGCTTTCTTT,CASSVQGNTEAFF
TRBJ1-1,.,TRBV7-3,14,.,TGTGCCAGCAGCTTAACGCCAGGGACCACTGAAGCTTTCTTT,CASSLTPGTTEAFF
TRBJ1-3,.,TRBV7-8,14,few,TGTGCCAGCAGCTTAAACGCCCTCTATTACACCATATATTTT,CASSLNALYYTIYF
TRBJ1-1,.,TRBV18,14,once,TGTGCCAGCTCACCATCGTTTTTGGACACTGAAGCTTTCTTT,CASSPSFLDTEAFF
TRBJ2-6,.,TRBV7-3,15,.,TGTGCCAGCAGCTTACGGCTACCTGGGGCCAACGTCCTGACTTTC,CASSLRLPGANVLTF
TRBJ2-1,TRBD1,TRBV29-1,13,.,TGCAGCGTTGGTAGGGGGCCCCAGGATGAGCAGTTCTTC,CSVGRGPQDEQFF
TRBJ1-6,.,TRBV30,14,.,TGTGCCTGGATGATCGGGCAGAATAATTCACCCCTCCACTTT,CAWMIGQNNSPLHF
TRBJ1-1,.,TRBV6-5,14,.,TGTGCCAGCAGTCCAGAGGGGATGCGGACTGAAGCTTTCTTT,CASSPEGMRTEAFF
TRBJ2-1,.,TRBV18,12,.,TGTGCCAGCTCACCACAACGCAGGGGCTTATTCTTC,CASSPQRRGLFF
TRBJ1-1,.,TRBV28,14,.,TGTGCCAGCAGTTTAGAAGTCCGCTACACTGAAGCTTTCTTT,CASSLEVRYTEAFF
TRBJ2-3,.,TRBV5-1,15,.,TGCGCCAGCAGCGACCTGGACCAGGGCGCAGATACGCAGTATTTT,CASSDLDQGADTQYF
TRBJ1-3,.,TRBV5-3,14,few,TGTGCCAGAAGAACCATGCCAAAAGGAAACACCATATATTTT,CARRTMPKGNTIYF
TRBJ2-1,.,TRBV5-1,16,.,TGCGCCAGCAGCTCAGAATTTGCGAACCCTCACAATGAGCAGTTCTTC,CASSSEFANPHNEQFF
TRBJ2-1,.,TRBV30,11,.,TGTGCCTGGAGTGTACCCCCTGAGCAGTTCTTC,CAWSVPPEQFF
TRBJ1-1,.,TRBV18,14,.,TGTGCCAGCTCACAAGTTACCATGAACACTGAAGCTTTCTTT,CASSQVTMNTEAFF
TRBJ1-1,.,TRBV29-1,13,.,TGCAGCGTTGTTGGGACCCACGGCCCTGAAGCTTTCTTT,CSVVGTHGPEAFF
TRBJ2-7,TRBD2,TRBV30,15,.,TGTGCCTGGATGAGTGGCGGGAGCCCTCCCTACGAGCAGTACTTC,CAWMSGGSPPYEQYF
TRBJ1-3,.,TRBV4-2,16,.,TGTGCCAGCAGCCAAAGGGGCCAGGGCTCTGGAAACACCATATATTTT,CASSQRGQGSGNTIYF
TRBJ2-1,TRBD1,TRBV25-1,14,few,TGTGCCAGCAGTGGGACAGGGCGGTACAATGAGCAGTTCTTC,CASSGTGRYNEQFF
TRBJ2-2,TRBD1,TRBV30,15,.,TGTGCCTGGAGTCTACGGGACAGGGTGTCCGGGGAGCTGTTTTTT,CAWSLRDRVSGELFF
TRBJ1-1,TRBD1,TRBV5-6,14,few,TGTGCCAGCAGATTGACAGGGGCGGACACTGAAGCTTTCTTT,CASRLTGADTEAFF
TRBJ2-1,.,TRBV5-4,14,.,TGTGCCAGCAGCTTACGGGAGAGGTACAATGAGCAGTTCTTC,CASSLRERYNEQFF
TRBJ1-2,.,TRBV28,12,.,TGTGCCAGCAGTTTAAACCGCTATGGCTACACCTTC,CASSLNRYGYTF
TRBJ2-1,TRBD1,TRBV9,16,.,TGTGCCAGCAGCGGCCCCAAGGGACAGGGTTACAATGAGCAGTTCTTC,CASSGPKGQGYNEQFF
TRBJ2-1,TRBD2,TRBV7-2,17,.,TGTGCCAGCAGCTTGTGGACTAGCGGGAGTACCTACAATGAGCAGTTCTTC,CASSLWTSGSTYNEQFF
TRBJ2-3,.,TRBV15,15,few,TGTGCCACCAGCCCCCAGGGAGGAAGGACAGATACGCAGTATTTT,CATSPQGGRTDTQYF
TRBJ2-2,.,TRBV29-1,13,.,TGCAGCGTTGAAGATCCCGAGGGCGGGGAGCTGTTTTTT,CSVEDPEGGELFF
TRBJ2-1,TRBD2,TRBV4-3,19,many,TGCGCCAGCAGCCAAGATCCAGGGACTAGCGGGTACCCCTACAATGAGCAGTTCTTC,CASSQDPGTSGYPYNEQFF
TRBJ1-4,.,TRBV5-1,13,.,TGCGCCAGCAGCCTCGCAGGGGTTGAAAAACTGTTTTTT,CASSLAGVEKLFF
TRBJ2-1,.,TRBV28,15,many,TGTGCCAGCAGTCGGCCAACCGGGACAAACAATGAGCAGTTCTTC,CASSRPTGTNNEQFF
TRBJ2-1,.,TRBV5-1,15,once,TGCGCCAGCAGCCCGAGGGGCCGGGAACCCAATGAGCAGTTCTTC,CASSPRGREPNEQFF
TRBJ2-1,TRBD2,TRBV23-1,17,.,TGCGCCAGCAGTCAGCCCCCGGCTAGCGGGAAGGACAATGAGCAGTTCTTC,CASSQPPASGKDNEQFF
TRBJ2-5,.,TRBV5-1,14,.,TGCGCCAGCAGCCGTTCTTCCCGTCGGGAGACCCAGTACTTC,CASSRSSRRETQYF
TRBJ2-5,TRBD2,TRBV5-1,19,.,TGCGCCAGCAGCTTGGCGGGACTAGCGGGGGGCCGGGCGTTGGAGACCCAGTACTTC,CASSLAGLAGGRALETQYF
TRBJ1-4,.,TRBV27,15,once,TGTGCCAGCAGTAAGACATACAGGCCCTTTGAAAAACTGTTTTTT,CASSKTYRPFEKLFF
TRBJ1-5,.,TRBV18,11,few,TGTGCCAGCTCCTGGGGAGGGCCCCAGCATTTT,CASSWGGPQHF
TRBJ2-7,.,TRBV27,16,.,TGTGCCAGCAGTTTATCCGCAGGGAGGTCGTCCTACGAGCAGTACTTC,CASSLSAGRSSYEQYF
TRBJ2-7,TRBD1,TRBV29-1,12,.,TGCAGCGTTCTCGGGACAGACTACGAGCAGTACTTC,CSVLGTDYEQYF
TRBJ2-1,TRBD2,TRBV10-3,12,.,TGTGCCATCAGTTCAGCGGGGTATGAGCAGTTCTTC,CAISSAGYEQFF
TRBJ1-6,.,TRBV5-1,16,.,TGCGCCAGCAGCTTGCACAGGGCAGGAAATAATTCACCCCTCCACTTT,CASSLHRAGNNSPLHF
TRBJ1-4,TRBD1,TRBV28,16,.,TGTGCCAGCAAGGGACAGGGGCCCTCAACTAATGAAAAACTGTTTTTT,CASKGQGPSTNEKLFF
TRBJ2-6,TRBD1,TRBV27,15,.,TGTGCCAGCAGTTCGACAGGGACTGGGGCCAACGTCCTGACTTTC,CASSSTGTGANVLTF
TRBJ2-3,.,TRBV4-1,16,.,TGCGCCAGCAGCCAAAAGAAGGGGGGAGGCACAGATACGCAGTATTTT,CASSQKKGGGTDTQYF
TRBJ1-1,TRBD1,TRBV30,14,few,TGTGCCTGGAGTCCCGGGACAGGGGTCACTGAAGCTTTCTTT,CAWSPGTGVTEAFF
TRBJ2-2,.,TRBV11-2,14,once,TGTGCCAGCAGCTTAGGTCTAGACACCGGGGAGCTGTTTTTT,CASSLGLDTGELFF
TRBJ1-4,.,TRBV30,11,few,TGTGCCTGGAACCAGAATGAAAAACTGTTTTTT,CAWNQNEKLFF
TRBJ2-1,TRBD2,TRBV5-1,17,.,TGCGCCAGCAGCTCCTTAACCTTAGCGGGGGGTCGCAATGAGCAGTTCTTC,CASSSLTLAGGRNEQFF
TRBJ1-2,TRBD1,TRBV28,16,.,TGTGCCATCGCAGCAAGGGGTGGGACAGGAAACTATGGCTACACCTTC,CAIAARGGTGNYGYTF
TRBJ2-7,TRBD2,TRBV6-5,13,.,TGTGCCAGCAGATCCGGACTAGCATACGAGCAGTACTTC,CASRSGLAYEQYF
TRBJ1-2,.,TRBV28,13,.,TGTGCCAGCAGTTTAACGGGGAACTATGGCTACACCTTC,CASSLTGNYGYTF
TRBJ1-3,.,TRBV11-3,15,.,TGTGCCAGCAGCTTAGCCTCGGGCCCTGGAAACACCATATATTTT,CASSLASGPGNTIYF
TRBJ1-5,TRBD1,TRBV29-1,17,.,TGCAGCGTCTCCGACGGGGGGGGACAGGGGACCAATCAGCCCCAGCATTTT,CSVSDGGGQGTNQPQHF